Listed below are T cell receptor beta chains from one sample, sequenced in a study of T cells in Graves' hyperthyroidism and ophthalmopathy. Via MiXCR, TCRdb re-called the multiplex PCR reads, giving one row per CDR3 protein. Of approximately 720,000 distinct CDR3 sequences listed, around 20% are singletons. The sequencing sample was made of blood. The receptors come from a woman in her 50s with Graves' hyperthyroidism that later progressed to Graves' ophthalmopathy. CDR3s include the opening cysteine and the closing phenylalanine or tryptophan. The order of the fields is D gene, V gene, clone size, J gene, CDR3 DNA, CDR3 protein. D genes are given only for firm matches. The size field is filled for only some rows; it gives once, few, many or a size class.

NA,TRBV7-9,NA,TRBJ1-1,TGTGCCAGCAGCTTAGCACAGGGCGGGGCGACTGAAGCTTTCTTT,CASSLAQGGATEAFF
TRBD2,TRBV25-1,few,TRBJ2-7,TGTGCCAGCACCCAAGCGGGGGGCTTATACGAGCAGTACTTC,CASTQAGGLYEQYF
TRBD1,TRBV6-1,NA,TRBJ1-6,TGTGCCAGCACCACCGACAGGGTAGATTCACCCCTCCACTTT,CASTTDRVDSPLHF
NA,TRBV5-1,few,TRBJ1-1,TGCGCCAGCAGCAGATCTTTTGGAAGGGACGCTGAAGCTTTCTTT,CASSRSFGRDAEAFF
NA,TRBV7-2,many,TRBJ1-5,TGTGCCAGCAGCTCCTCTACGGGGGGTCAGCCCCAGCATTTT,CASSSSTGGQPQHF
NA,TRBV25-1,NA,TRBJ1-5,TGTGCCAGCAGGGGCCAGGGTAGCAATCAGCCCCAGCATTTT,CASRGQGSNQPQHF
NA,TRBV24-1,many,TRBJ2-1,TGTGCCACCAGCACACAACGAGGGCATGAGCAGTTCTTC,CATSTQRGHEQFF
NA,TRBV7-9,NA,TRBJ1-1,TGTGCCAGCAGCTCACGACCATACACTGAAGCTTTCTTT,CASSSRPYTEAFF
NA,TRBV2,few,TRBJ1-6,TGTGCCAGCAGTGAAGCGCTCAGGGGCAATTCACCCCTCCACTTT,CASSEALRGNSPLHF
NA,TRBV11-2,NA,TRBJ1-1,TGTGCCAGCAGCTTAGGGGCCAAAGGAAACGCTGAAGCTTTCTTT,CASSLGAKGNAEAFF
TRBD1,TRBV28,NA,TRBJ1-3,TGTGCCAGCAGCCACAGGGGAAGAACAGGAAACACCATATATTTT,CASSHRGRTGNTIYF
NA,TRBV6-1,many,TRBJ2-1,TGTGCCAGCAGTAAGGACAACAGTGCATTGTACAATGAGCAGTTCTTC,CASSKDNSALYNEQFF
NA,TRBV5-1,many,TRBJ1-5,TGCGCCAGCAGCTTGGGTACAGGGCATCAGCCCCAGCATTTT,CASSLGTGHQPQHF
TRBD1,TRBV3-1,NA,TRBJ2-3,TGTGCCAGCAGCACAGGGGAACCGAGCACAGATACGCAGTATTTT,CASSTGEPSTDTQYF
TRBD1,TRBV20-1,few,TRBJ2-5,TGCAGTGCTCCCAAGGGGGGACAGGGAGAAGAGACCCAGTACTTC,CSAPKGGQGEETQYF
NA,TRBV6-5,few,TRBJ2-3,TGTGCCAGCAGTTACTCGGTCAAAGCAGATACGCAGTATTTT,CASSYSVKADTQYF
TRBD1,TRBV3-1,many,TRBJ2-1,TGTGCCAGCAGCCAAGCAGGGACAGGGAATTACAATGAGCAGTTCTTC,CASSQAGTGNYNEQFF
TRBD1,TRBV27,NA,TRBJ1-4,TGTGCCAGCAGTTACTCGGCCCGGGACAGGGACTATAATGAAAAACTGTTTTTT,CASSYSARDRDYNEKLFF
NA,TRBV9,NA,TRBJ1-4,TGTGCCAGCAGCGTACAAGCAGGGGAGCTTGAAAAACTGTTTTTT,CASSVQAGELEKLFF
NA,TRBV9,few,TRBJ1-5,TGTGCCAGCAGCGTAGGTAAGGGGGATAGCAATCAGCCCCAGCATTTT,CASSVGKGDSNQPQHF
NA,TRBV6-1,NA,TRBJ1-3,TGTGCCAGCAGCACCCCCCACAGGGCGGGAAACACCATATATTTT,CASSTPHRAGNTIYF
TRBD1,TRBV7-7,few,TRBJ2-5,TGTGCTAGCAGCCCGGGACAGGCACCGAGTAGAGAGACCCAGTACTTC,CASSPGQAPSRETQYF
TRBD1,TRBV27,NA,TRBJ1-6,TGTGCCAGCAGTCAGGACAGGGATGTTTTTTCACCCCTCCACTTT,CASSQDRDVFSPLHF
NA,TRBV19,few,TRBJ2-2,TGTGCCAGTAGTGGACGAGGGGCCCCGAACACCGGGGAGCTGTTTTTT,CASSGRGAPNTGELFF
NA,TRBV29-1,NA,TRBJ2-5,TGCAGCGTTGAAATGGACCTAGGGGAGACCCAGTACTTC,CSVEMDLGETQYF
TRBD1,TRBV6-1,few,TRBJ1-1,TGTGCCAGCAGTACCGGGACAGGGTTTAACACTGAAGCTTTCTTT,CASSTGTGFNTEAFF
NA,TRBV2,many,TRBJ2-7,TGTGCCAGCAGTGAAGTCGACGAGCAGTACTTC,CASSEVDEQYF
NA,TRBV4-1,few,TRBJ2-3,TGCGCCAGCAGCCAGACAGTGAGTAGCACAGATACGCAGTATTTT,CASSQTVSSTDTQYF
NA,TRBV18,many,TRBJ1-1,TGTGCCAGCTCACCCGGTTACCGGGCCGCCGGGAACACTGAAGCTTTCTTT,CASSPGYRAAGNTEAFF
NA,TRBV7-2,NA,TRBJ2-3,TGTGCCAGCAGCCCCCGGGGGAGAGGAAGGAGGGATACGCAGTATTTT,CASSPRGRGRRDTQYF
TRBD1,TRBV6-1,NA,TRBJ2-1,TGCGCCAGCAGGAGGACAGGGGGTCAAGAGCAGTTCTTC,CASRRTGGQEQFF
NA,TRBV6-1,NA,TRBJ1-2,TGTGCCAGCAGTGCGACGAATACTAACTATGGCTACACCTTC,CASSATNTNYGYTF
TRBD2,TRBV20-1,few,TRBJ2-4,TGCAGTGCTAGAGATGGGAGGGCCCCACCCCCAAACATTCAGTACTTC,CSARDGRAPPPNIQYF
NA,TRBV27,few,TRBJ1-2,TGTGCCAGCAAATTTTTAGGTGGCTACACCTTC,CASKFLGGYTF
NA,TRBV27,NA,TRBJ1-1,TGTGCCAGCAGTTTTGGAGCAGAGGGCACTGAAGCTTTCTTT,CASSFGAEGTEAFF
NA,TRBV18,few,TRBJ2-2,TGTGCCAGCTCACCAGGGACGGGCCTCTACACCGGGGAGCTGTTTTTT,CASSPGTGLYTGELFF
NA,TRBV13,many,TRBJ1-1,TGTGCCAGCAGCTTACAGTCCCTCACTGAAGCTTTCTTT,CASSLQSLTEAFF
TRBD1,TRBV10-3,NA,TRBJ1-6,TGTGCCATCAGTGTCAACAGGGGAGGGAATTCACCCCTCCACTTT,CAISVNRGGNSPLHF
NA,TRBV19,NA,TRBJ1-6,TGTGCCAGTAGTGCACGGGGCCCGGGGGCCGGTTCACCCCTCCACTTT,CASSARGPGAGSPLHF
NA,TRBV18,many,TRBJ2-7,TGTGCCAGCTCACCCCATCCAAATAGCAGGGGGGCTGTCTACGAGCAGTACTTC,CASSPHPNSRGAVYEQYF
NA,TRBV7-9,many,TRBJ2-7,TGTGCCAGCAGCGATAAAACGGGACTGCCCTACGAGCAGTACTTC,CASSDKTGLPYEQYF
NA,TRBV20-1,NA,TRBJ2-3,TGCAGTGCGGCTGGGAGGGGGGGTGTAGCGGATACGCAGTATTTT,CSAAGRGGVADTQYF